This T cell receptor beta chain stems from a study of Graves' ophthalmopathy and Graves' hyperthyroidism. This clonotype was seen a handful of times. The antigen remains unidentified. Study-wide points: Blood shared most expanded thyroid clonotypes above 0.001 frequency.

The CDR3 has 13 amino acids. Germline trimming cut 5 bases from V and 8 bases from J; bases unmatched to any gene: 4. Germline values: CDR1 MNHNY, CDR2 SVGAGI (reference sequence). TCR beta CDR3 regions were amplified from RNA transcripts. First-round RT-PCR used HTBI primers; second-round multiplex PCR followed. TCRdb redid the calling of the multiplex PCR reads with MiXCR, one entry per CDR3 protein. The data contain 600,000 to 700,000 distinct CDR3 sequences, 35% to 45% of them singletons. Sequencing was performed on peripheral blood. The clonotype comes from an adult man with Graves' ophthalmopathy. The chain combines TRBV6-6 with TRBJ1-4, with 8 bases matching TRBD1. In nucleotides, the CDR3 is TGTGCCAGCAGTCGACAGGGGAGCGAAAAACTGTTTTTT. It is translated as CASSRQGSEKLFF.